Listed below are T cell receptor beta chains from one sample, sequenced in a study of human T cells and chemical hapten exposure. Each CDR3 protein gets one entry after TCRdb re-called the RACE reads with MiXCR. The sample has over 300,000 distinct CDR3 sequences, 5% to 6.5% seen once. This material consisted of whole blood, taken in connection with sensitization to the hapten diphenylcyclopropenone (DPC). The receptors were gathered from a woman in her fifties or sixties with alopecia areata. Some clones in this sample may be carry-over from other donors' samples. Both conserved end residues are trimmed from each CDR3.

V gene | CDR3 protein
TRBV6-2/TRBV6-3 | ASSYVQVSYNEQF
TRBV10-3 | AISGPNLAGGDNEQF
TRBV6-4 | APGEGSKPDTQY
TRBV28 | ASSSYQGLGSNQPQH
TRBV13 | ASSLEVGGNEQF
TRBV28 | ASNVWEHTGELF
TRBV20-1 | SARSVGFRNIQY
TRBV7-9 | ASSSVDRADTQY
TRBV20-1 | SARTSEPYEQY
TRBV11-2 | ASSPPSGRGETQY
TRBV25-1 | ASSERGAGNQPQH
TRBV12-3/TRBV12-4 | ASSISWEQF
TRBV7-2 | ASSSPYGETQY
TRBV9 | ASSVGSGGFGNTIY
TRBV24-1 | ATSSSGGTTDTQY
TRBV7-9 | ASSPTLPGELF
TRBV5-4 | ASSLSGETEAF
TRBV10-3 | AIGGTSGETQY
TRBV20-1 | SARAGGHVDTQY
TRBV20-1 | SAGQGAGREQY
TRBV28 | ASSFKGYTGELF
TRBV29-1 | SVPGQGFGANYGYT
TRBV28 | ASSFPGGKYEQY
TRBV11-2 | ASSLDGAGDYGYT
TRBV29-1 | SAFPGTGGADGNTIY
TRBV6-1 | ASSATFNRGLYNEQF
TRBV6-1 | ASSLHSTDTQY
TRBV28 | ASSLTGETYEQY
TRBV12-3/TRBV12-4 | ASSAPGGYNEQF
TRBV6-5 | ASSYAQYSTDTQY
TRBV28 | ASSLGPLYEQY
TRBV20-1 | SAREGGISNQPQH
TRBV9 | ASSVGEGGYEQY
TRBV7-2 | ASSLAGIAKNIQY
TRBV4-2 | ASSQDPTSGGRSTDTQY
TRBV27 | ASSPGPRYEQY
TRBV15 | ATSRSLRDSEPYEQY
TRBV7-2 | ASSLAGGARSYNEQF
TRBV10-3 | AISSGTGNYGYT
TRBV18 | ASSSMVLDTQY
TRBV12-3/TRBV12-4 | ASSAGTGRTDTQY
TRBV21-1 | ASSKVGGRSYT
TRBV6-6 | ASRPRGSNQPQH
TRBV12-3/TRBV12-4 | ASSLGLEYEQY
TRBV7-9 | ASSLGSGNEKLF
TRBV10-3 | AISEQGGSETQY